This TCR beta chain was found in a study of cytomegalovirus exposure and HLA in healthy donors. Notes on the study in general: Differences between HLA loci emerged in a later analysis of TCR association rates, with DRB1 most and HLA-C fewest.

The PCR had 60 Vbeta and 13 Jbeta primers. Libraries were prepared by immunoSEQ multiplex PCR; TCRdb keeps only in-frame clonotypes and omits some of them. The sample consists of about 110,000 clones, over 75% of them appearing once. CDR1 is KGHSH, CDR2 LQKENI, per germline. This CDR3 has 13 amino acids. The trim removed 5 bases at V and 3 bases at J, leaving 3 bases unmatched. Concerning this clone itself: Its target is not known.

The chain links TRBV18 to TRBJ1-2; 7 bases are shared with TRBD1. The TCR was taken from a man aged 25 to 40 in good health and CMV-seronegative. Input material: PBMCs. CDR3 amino acids: CASSETGDYGYTF. The CDR3 DNA is TGTGCCAGCTCAGAAACAGGGGACTATGGCTACACCTTC.